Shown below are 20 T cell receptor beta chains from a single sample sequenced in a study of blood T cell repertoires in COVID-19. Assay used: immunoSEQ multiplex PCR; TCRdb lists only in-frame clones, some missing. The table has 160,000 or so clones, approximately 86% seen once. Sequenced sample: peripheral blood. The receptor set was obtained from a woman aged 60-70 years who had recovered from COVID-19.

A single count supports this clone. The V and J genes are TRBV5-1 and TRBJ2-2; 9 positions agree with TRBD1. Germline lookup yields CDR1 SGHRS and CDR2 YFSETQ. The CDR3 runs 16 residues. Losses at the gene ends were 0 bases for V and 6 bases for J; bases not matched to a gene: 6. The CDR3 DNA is TGCGCCAGCAGCTTGGGACCGGACAGGGGTCCCGGGGAGCTGTTTTTT. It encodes CASSLGPDRGPGELFF.

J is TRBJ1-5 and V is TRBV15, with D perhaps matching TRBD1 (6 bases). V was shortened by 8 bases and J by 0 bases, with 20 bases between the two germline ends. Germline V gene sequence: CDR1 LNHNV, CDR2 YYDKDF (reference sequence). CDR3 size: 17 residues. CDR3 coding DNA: TGTGCCACCTCGCGGTCAGGACAGACTTATAGCAATCAGCCCCAGCATTTT. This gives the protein CATSRSGQTYSNQPQHF.

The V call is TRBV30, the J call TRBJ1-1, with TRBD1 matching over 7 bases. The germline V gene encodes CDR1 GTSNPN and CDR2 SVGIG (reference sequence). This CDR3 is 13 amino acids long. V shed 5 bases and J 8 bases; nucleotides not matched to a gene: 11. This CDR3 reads CAWLTWRQGEAFF. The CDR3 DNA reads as TGTGCCTGGCTCACCTGGCGACAGGGAGAAGCTTTCTTT.

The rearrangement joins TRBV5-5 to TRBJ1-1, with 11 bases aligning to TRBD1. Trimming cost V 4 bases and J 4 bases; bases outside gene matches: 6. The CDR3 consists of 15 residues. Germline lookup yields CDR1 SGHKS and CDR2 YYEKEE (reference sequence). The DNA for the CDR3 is TGTGCCAGCAGCGGACAGGGGGCGGCGGGCACTGAAGCTTTCTTT. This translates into CASSGQGAAGTEAFF.

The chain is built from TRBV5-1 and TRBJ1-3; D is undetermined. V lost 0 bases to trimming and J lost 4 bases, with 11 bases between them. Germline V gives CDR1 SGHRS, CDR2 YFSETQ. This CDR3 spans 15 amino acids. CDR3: CASSLGNVGGNTIYF. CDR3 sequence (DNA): TGCGCCAGCAGCTTGGGAAACGTGGGCGGAAACACCATATATTTT.

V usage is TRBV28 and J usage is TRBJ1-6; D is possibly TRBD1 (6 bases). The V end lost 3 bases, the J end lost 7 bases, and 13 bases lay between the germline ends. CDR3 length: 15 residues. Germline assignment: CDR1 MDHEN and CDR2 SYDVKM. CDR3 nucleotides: TGTGCCAGCAGTTTTTTTACAGGGCGGAATTCACCCCTCCACTTT. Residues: CASSFFTGRNSPLHF.

The CDR3 sequence: CASSRAGTSSPLHF. CDR3 DNA sequence: TGTGCCAGCTCAAGAGCAGGGACTAGTTCACCCCTCCACTTT. The V gene is TRBV18, the J gene TRBJ1-6, with D perhaps TRBD1 (5 bases). Between the trimmed V and J ends, which lost 5 bases and 9 bases, there was a span of 14 bases. Germline V gene data show CDR1 as KGHSH and CDR2 as LQKENI. CDR3 length: 14 residues.

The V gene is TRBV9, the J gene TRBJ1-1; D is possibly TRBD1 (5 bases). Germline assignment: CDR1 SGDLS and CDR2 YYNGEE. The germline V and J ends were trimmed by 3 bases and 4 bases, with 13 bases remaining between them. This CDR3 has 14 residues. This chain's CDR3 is CASSGQGIGTEAFF. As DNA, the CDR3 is TGTGCCAGCAGCGGGCAGGGAATCGGCACTGAAGCTTTCTTT.

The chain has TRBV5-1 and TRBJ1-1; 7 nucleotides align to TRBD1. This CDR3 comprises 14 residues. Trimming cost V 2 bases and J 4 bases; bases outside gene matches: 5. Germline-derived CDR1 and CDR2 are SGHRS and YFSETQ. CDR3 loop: CASSLQGLRTEAFF. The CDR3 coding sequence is TGCGCCAGCAGCTTACAGGGGCTCCGCACTGAAGCTTTCTTT.

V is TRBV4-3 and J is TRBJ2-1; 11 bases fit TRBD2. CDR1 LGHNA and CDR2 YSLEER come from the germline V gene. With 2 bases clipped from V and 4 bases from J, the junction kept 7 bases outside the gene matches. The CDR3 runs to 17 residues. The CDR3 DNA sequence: TGCGCCAGCAGCCAACGTTTTAGCGGGGGGGGGTACAATGAGCAGTTCTTC. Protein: CASSQRFSGGGYNEQFF.

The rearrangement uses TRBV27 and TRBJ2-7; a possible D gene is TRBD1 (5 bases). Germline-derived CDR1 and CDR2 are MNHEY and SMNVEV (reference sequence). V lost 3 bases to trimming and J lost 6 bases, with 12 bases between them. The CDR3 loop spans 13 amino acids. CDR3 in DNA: TGTGCCAGCAGTTTTTATAAGGGGTCCGAGCAGTACTTC. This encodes CASSFYKGSEQYF.

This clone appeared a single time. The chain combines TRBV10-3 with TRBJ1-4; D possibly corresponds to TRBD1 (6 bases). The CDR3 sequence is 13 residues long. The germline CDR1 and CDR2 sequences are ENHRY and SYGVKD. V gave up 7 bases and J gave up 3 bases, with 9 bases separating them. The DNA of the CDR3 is TGTGCCATCACGTCAGGGGCTAATGAAAAACTGTTTTTT. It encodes CAITSGANEKLFF.

CDR3 in DNA: TGTGCCAGCTCACCCCTAGTCCCGGGACAGGGCACCGAGGGAGAAAAACTGTTTTTT. It specifies CASSPLVPGQGTEGEKLFF. The chain uses TRBV18 and TRBJ1-4; 9 bases line up with TRBD1. CDR1 is KGHSH and CDR2 is LQKENI in the germline V gene. Trimming took 3 bases from V and 8 from J; bases not matched to a gene: 19. CDR3 length: 19 amino acids.

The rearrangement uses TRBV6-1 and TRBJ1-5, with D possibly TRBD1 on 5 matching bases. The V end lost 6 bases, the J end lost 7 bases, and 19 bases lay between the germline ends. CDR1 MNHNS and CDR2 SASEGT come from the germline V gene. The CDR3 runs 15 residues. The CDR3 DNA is TGTGCCAGCAGCCGTCCGGGAGGGGATGGGCAGCCCCAGCATTTT. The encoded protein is CASSRPGGDGQPQHF.

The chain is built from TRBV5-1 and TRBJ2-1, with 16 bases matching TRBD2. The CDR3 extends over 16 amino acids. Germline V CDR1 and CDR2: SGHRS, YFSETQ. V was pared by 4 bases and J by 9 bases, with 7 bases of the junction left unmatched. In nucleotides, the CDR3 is TGCGCCAGCAGCCCCGGGACTAGCGGGGGGGCTGGTGAGCAGTTCTTC. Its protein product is CASSPGTSGGAGEQFF.

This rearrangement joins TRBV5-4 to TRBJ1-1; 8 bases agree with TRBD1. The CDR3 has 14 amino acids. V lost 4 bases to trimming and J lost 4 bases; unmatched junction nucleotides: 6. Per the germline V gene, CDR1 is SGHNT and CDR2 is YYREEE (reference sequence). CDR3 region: CASSRGQVVTEAFF. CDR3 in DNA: TGTGCCAGCAGCCGGGGACAGGTCGTCACTGAAGCTTTCTTT.

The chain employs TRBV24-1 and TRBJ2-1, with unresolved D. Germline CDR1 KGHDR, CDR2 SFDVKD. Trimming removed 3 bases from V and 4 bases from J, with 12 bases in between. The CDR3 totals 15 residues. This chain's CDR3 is CATSDPLTKYNEQFF. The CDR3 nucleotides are TGTGCCACCAGTGATCCCCTGACAAAGTACAATGAGCAGTTCTTC.

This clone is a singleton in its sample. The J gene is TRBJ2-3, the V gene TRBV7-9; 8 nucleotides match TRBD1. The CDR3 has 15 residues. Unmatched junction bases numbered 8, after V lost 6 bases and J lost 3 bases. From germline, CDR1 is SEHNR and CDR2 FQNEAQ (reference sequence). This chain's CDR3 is CASRPGTGLTDTQYF. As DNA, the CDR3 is TGTGCCAGCAGGCCCGGGACAGGCTTAACAGATACGCAGTATTTT.

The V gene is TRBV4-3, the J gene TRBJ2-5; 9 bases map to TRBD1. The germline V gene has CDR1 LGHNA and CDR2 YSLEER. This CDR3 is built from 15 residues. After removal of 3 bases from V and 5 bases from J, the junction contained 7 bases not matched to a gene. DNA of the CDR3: TGCGCCAGCAGCCACAACCTACAGGGGGCTGAGACCCAGTACTTC. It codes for CASSHNLQGAETQYF.

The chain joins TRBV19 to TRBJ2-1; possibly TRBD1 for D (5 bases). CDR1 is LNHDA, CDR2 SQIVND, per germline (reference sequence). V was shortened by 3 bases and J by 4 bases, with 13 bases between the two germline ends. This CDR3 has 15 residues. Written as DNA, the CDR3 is TGTGCCAGTAGTATTGCCCAGGGCCCGTACAATGAGCAGTTCTTC. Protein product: CASSIAQGPYNEQFF. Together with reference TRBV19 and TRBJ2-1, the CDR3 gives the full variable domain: DGGITQSPKYLFRKEGQNVTLSCEQNLNHDAMYWYRQDPGQGLRLIYYSQIVNDFQKGDIAEGYSVSREKKESFPLTVTSAQKNPTAFYLCASSIAQGPYNEQFFGPGTRLTVL.